These 21 T cell receptor beta chains were sequenced from one sample in a study of T cells in Graves' hyperthyroidism and ophthalmopathy. RNA transcripts gave rise to amplified TCR beta CDR3 regions. RT-PCR in the first round (using the HTBI primer set) targeted the TCR CDR3. From the multiplex PCR reads, TCRdb called clonotypes with MiXCR, one entry per CDR3 protein. This sample carries approximately 610,000 distinct CDR3 sequences, 14% to 15% of them seen once, and the ten largest clones take over 3.5%. The material sequenced was blood. The origin of the receptors is a woman aged 35 to 49 with Graves' ophthalmopathy.

A few counts support this clonotype. The rearrangement uses TRBV6-2 or TRBV6-3 and TRBJ2-7; D remains unclear. V dropped 2 bases and J dropped 3 bases, with 29 bases sitting between them. Germline-derived CDR1 and CDR2 are MNHEY and SVGEGT. The CDR3 runs 20 residues. CDR3 nucleotides: TGTGCCAGCAGTTACGACATGAAGGTCATTGGGCCGGGTCTGGGCTACGAGCAGTACTTC. It specifies CASSYDMKVIGPGLGYEQYF.

This clonotype was observed at least ten times. The genes are TRBV12-3 or TRBV12-4 and TRBJ2-5; D is unclear. V lost 0 bases and J 6 bases, leaving 8 bases between the germline ends. The CDR3 is 13 amino acids. CDR3 sequence: CASSLARGQTQYF. DNA for the CDR3: TGTGCCAGCAGTTTAGCCCGAGGACAGACCCAGTACTTC.

Points on this clonotype: A much larger clonotype is one base distant, so this may be a read error. Lacking the conserved final phenylalanine or tryptophan, this CDR3 likely reflects a read error. The V and J genes are TRBV19 and TRBJ2-7; D may correspond to TRBD1 or TRBD2 (5 bases each). Germline V gene data show CDR1 as LNHDA and CDR2 as SQIVND (reference sequence). Between the trimmed V and J ends, which lost 3 bases and 5 bases, there was a span of 17 bases. This CDR3 has 15 residues. CDR3 coding DNA: TGTGCCAGTAGTATTCAACCGGGACCGAAGAACGAGCAGTACATC. It is translated as CASSIQPGPKNEQYI.

This clonotype was picked up many times. V and J are TRBV20-1 and TRBJ2-7; D is possibly TRBD1 (6 bases). Per the germline V gene, CDR1 is DFQATT and CDR2 is SNEGSKA (reference sequence). Trimming pared 6 bases from V and 2 bases from J, leaving 14 bases between. The CDR3 runs to 13 residues. In DNA form, the CDR3 reads TGCAGTGCCACGGCCGGGACAACCTACGAGCAGTACTTC. It yields the protein CSATAGTTYEQYF.

This clonotype was detected ten times or more. The DNA of the CDR3 is TGTGCCAGCAGCCACTCTGGAGGGCGAGCCAAAAACATTCAGTACTTC. Protein sequence: CASSHSGGRAKNIQYF. The chain employs TRBV14 and TRBJ2-4; possibly TRBD2 for D (6 bases). Germline values: CDR1 SGHDN, CDR2 FVKESK. Trimming left V 3 bases short and J 0 bases short, with 12 bases between. The CDR3 contains 16 residues.

This clonotype was found once. The V and J genes are TRBV10-3 and TRBJ2-7; 7 positions agree with TRBD2. CDR1 is ENHRY and CDR2 is SYGVKD in the germline V gene. There are 12 residues in the CDR3. Trimming cost V 5 bases and J 3 bases; bases outside gene matches: 1. The CDR3 loop is CAISSGIYEQYF. CDR3 sequence (DNA): TGTGCCATCAGTAGCGGGATCTACGAGCAGTACTTC.

This clonotype was seen repeatedly, ten times or more. The chain recombines TRBV6-1 with TRBJ1-1; no clear D gene. This CDR3 spans 15 amino acids. Looked up from germline, CDR1 is MNHNS and CDR2 is SASEGT. V was clipped by 2 bases and J by 3 bases, with 13 bases between them. CDR3 DNA: TGTGCCAGCAGTGAATCTGGGCAGAGCTACACTGAAGCTTTCTTT. Translated: CASSESGQSYTEAFF.

This clonotype was seen a few times. The CDR3 nucleotides read TGTGCCAGTAGTAGGAGTGAGAACACCGGGGAGCTGTTTTTT. Protein sequence: CASSRSENTGELFF. The chain uses TRBV19 and TRBJ2-2; D unresolved. Per the germline V gene, CDR1 is LNHDA and CDR2 is SQIVND (reference sequence). The CDR3 has 14 amino acids. V lost 4 bases to trimming and J lost 1 base, with 7 bases between them.

The rearrangement uses TRBV25-1 and TRBJ1-1, with 12 bases matching TRBD1. Germline assignment: CDR1 MGHDK and CDR2 SYGVNS. The CDR3 is made up of 17 amino acids. V lost 5 bases to trimming and J lost 4 bases; unmatched junction nucleotides: 11. The CDR3 DNA is TGTGCCAGCAGTCCCGGGACAGGGGGCTTGGGAATCACTGAAGCTTTCTTT. Its translation: CASSPGTGGLGITEAFF.

The sample holds many counts of this clonotype. The rearrangement joins TRBV9 to TRBJ2-7, with no clear D. This CDR3 has 14 residues. Germline values: CDR1 SGDLS, CDR2 YYNGEE. V lost 0 bases and J 4 bases, leaving 11 bases between the germline ends. CDR3 in DNA: TGTGCCAGCAGCGTAGGTAATGACGGATACGAGCAGTACTTC. Translating it yields CASSVGNDGYEQYF.

This clonotype was seen repeatedly, ten times or more. The gene calls are TRBV28 and TRBJ2-5; TRBD1 agrees at 7 bases. CDR3 length equals 13 residues. Germline CDR1 MDHEN, CDR2 SYDVKM. V was clipped by 4 bases and J by 5 bases; unmatched bases: 4. The CDR3 DNA reads TGTGCCAGCAGTTCGGGACAGAGCGAGACCCAGTACTTC. It translates to CASSSGQSETQYF.

In this sample, this clonotype turned up many times. This rearrangement joins TRBV6-2 or TRBV6-3 to TRBJ2-7; perhaps TRBD1 as D (5 bases). This CDR3 comprises 14 residues. V lost 2 bases to trimming and J lost 6 bases, with 14 bases between them. The germline V gene encodes CDR1 MNHEY and CDR2 SVGEGT. The chain's CDR3 is CASSYGAGLSEQYF. The DNA of the CDR3 is TGTGCCAGCAGTTACGGGGCCGGTTTGAGCGAGCAGTACTTC.

This clonotype has ten or more counts. This chain links TRBV2 with TRBJ2-7; 8 bases map to TRBD2. V lost 7 bases and J lost 12; bases outside the gene matches: 8. From germline, CDR1 is SNHLY and CDR2 FYNNEI. The CDR3 length is 11 residues. CDR3 residues: CASTSPGGPYF. CDR3 DNA: TGTGCCAGCACCTCCCCGGGAGGGCCGTACTTC.

This clonotype was recorded a few times. This may stem from a read error, because a much larger clone lies one nucleotide away. The chain is built from TRBV6-1 and TRBJ2-5, with a weak D call TRBD2 (5 bases). Germline V gene lookup returns CDR1 MNHNS and CDR2 SASEGT. V shed 7 bases and J shed 4 bases, with 19 bases lying between them. CDR3 length equals 15 residues. The CDR3 DNA reads as TGTGCCAGCATAGAGAGCATCAATGCGGGAGAGACCCAGTACTTC. Residues: CASIESINAGETQYF.

This clonotype was seen ten or more times. The rearrangement joins TRBV6-2 or TRBV6-3 to TRBJ2-7, with D possibly matching TRBD1 (6 bases). Germline V gene lookup returns CDR1 MNHEY and CDR2 SVGEGT. This CDR3 is built from 15 residues. V was pared by 4 bases and J by 4 bases, with 17 bases between. The CDR3: CASSSGTQVRYEQYF. In nucleotides, the CDR3 is TGTGCCAGCAGTTCCGGGACACAAGTAAGATACGAGCAGTACTTC.

This clonotype was found many times. The chain couples TRBV5-1 to TRBJ2-7; either TRBD1 or TRBD2 may fit D (5 bases each). Germline CDR1 SGHRS, CDR2 YFSETQ. V lost 0 bases and J 2 bases, leaving 12 bases between the germline ends. This CDR3 spans 15 amino acids. CDR3 DNA sequence: TGCGCCAGCAGCTTGGAGCTGGGACCCACCTACGAGCAGTACTTC. Protein product: CASSLELGPTYEQYF.

The rearrangement joins TRBV28 to TRBJ2-7; no definite D call. Looked up from germline, CDR1 is MDHEN and CDR2 is SYDVKM. V dropped 6 bases and J dropped 0 bases, with 12 bases sitting between them. The CDR3 spans 14 residues. The CDR3 nucleotides read TGTGCCAGCAGGGGTCAACTAAACTCCTACGAGCAGTACTTC. The encoded protein is CASRGQLNSYEQYF.

In this sample, this clonotype turned up many times. The CDR3 loop reads CASSTTGVSYEQYF. The CDR3 DNA reads TGTGCCAGCAGCACCACGGGGGTCTCCTACGAGCAGTACTTC. This chain connects TRBV7-2 to TRBJ2-7, with D possibly being TRBD2 (6 bases). V lost 5 bases, J lost 0 bases, and 11 bases lay in between. The CDR3 loop spans 14 amino acids. Germline values: CDR1 SGHTA, CDR2 FQGNSA.

This clonotype has ten or more counts. V gene TRBV27 combines with J gene TRBJ2-7, with 7 bases lining up with TRBD1. Unmatched junction bases numbered 7, after V lost 4 bases and J lost 7 bases. CDR1 and CDR2 (germline): MNHEY, SMNVEV (reference sequence). The length of the CDR3 is 13 residues. As DNA, the CDR3 is TGTGCCAGCAGTTCAGAGGGGGCGGAAGAGCAGTACTTC. Amino acid sequence: CASSSEGAEEQYF.

CDR3 loop: CASSPRIDTRGGAFF. The CDR3 DNA reads as TGTGCCAGCAGCCCCCGAATAGACACCAGGGGTGGTGCTTTCTTT. The V and J genes are TRBV9 and TRBJ1-1, with D possibly matching TRBD1 (6 bases). The V gene lost 4 bases and the J gene lost 11 bases, with 24 bases spanning the gap. The CDR3 runs to 15 residues. CDR1 is SGDLS and CDR2 is YYNGEE in the germline V gene.

This clonotype was seen many times. The rearrangement uses TRBV7-2 and TRBJ2-7, with 7 bases aligning to TRBD2. With V trimmed by 1 base and J by 6 bases, 12 bases remained unmatched. The CDR3 spans 16 residues. The germline CDR1 and CDR2 sequences are SGHTA and FQGNSA. CDR3 protein: CASSLEFAREVFEQYF. The CDR3 region has the DNA TGTGCCAGCAGCTTAGAGTTTGCTCGGGAGGTCTTCGAGCAGTACTTC. Looking up the rest from reference TRBV7-2 and TRBJ2-7 gives the full variable domain: GAGVSQSPSNKVTEKGKDVELRCDPISGHTALYWYRQSLGQGLEFLIYFQGNSAPDKSGLPSDRFSAERTGGSVSTLTIQRTQQEDSAVYLCASSLEFAREVFEQYFGPGTRLTVT.